These 29 T cell receptor beta chains originate from one sample sequenced in a study of control samples from healthy donors and cancer patients. Data came from immunoSEQ multiplex PCR; TCRdb stores just in-frame clones and leaves some out. In the table there are under 80,000 clones, under 90% of which are singletons. Input material: blood. These TCRs come from a man in his fifties in good health.

This clone showed up just a few times. CDR3: CASSPPDGQYNEQFF. The CDR3 nucleotides read TGTGCCAGCAGTCCGCCAGATGGACAGTACAATGAGCAGTTCTTC. The chain is built from TRBV28 and TRBJ2-1, with D possibly matching TRBD1 (6 bases). V gave up 5 bases and J gave up 4 bases, with 15 bases separating them. The length of the CDR3 is 15 residues. Per the germline V gene, CDR1 is MDHEN and CDR2 is SYDVKM.

The chain has TRBV11-1 and TRBJ1-6; no clear D gene. Deletions cut 5 bases from V and 3 bases from J, with 8 bases between. Germline assignment: CDR1 SGHAT and CDR2 FQDESV (reference sequence). The CDR3 consists of 14 residues. For the CDR3, the DNA is TGTGCCAGCAGCCAAGAACTCTATAATTCACCCCTCCACTTT. Residues: CASSQELYNSPLHF.

This chain joins TRBV6-2 or TRBV6-3 and TRBJ2-3, with no clear D. The germline V gene encodes CDR1 MNHEY and CDR2 SVGEGT. This CDR3 contains 14 residues. V gave up 2 bases and J gave up 5 bases, with 11 bases separating them. The CDR3 region is CASSYPDKVDTQYF. The CDR3, as DNA: TGTGCCAGCAGTTACCCCGACAAGGTAGATACGCAGTATTTT.

V and J are TRBV2 and TRBJ1-6, with 9 bases aligning to TRBD1. CDR3 size: 14 residues. V lost 6 bases and J lost 10; bases outside the gene matches: 7. Per germline, CDR1 SNHLY and CDR2 FYNNEI. The CDR3: CASSDGQGRSPLHF. The DNA for the CDR3 is TGTGCCAGCAGCGACGGACAGGGGAGGTCACCCCTCCACTTT.

The CDR3 reads CASSLTDLYGYTF. In DNA, the CDR3 is TGTGCCAGCAGCTTAACGGACCTCTATGGCTACACCTTC. The chain recombines TRBV11-3 with TRBJ1-2; D unclear. The CDR3 consists of 13 residues. Trimming removed 2 bases from V and 4 bases from J, with 8 bases in between. The V gene's germline CDR1 is SGHNT and CDR2 YENEEA.

The rearrangement uses TRBV11-3 and TRBJ2-2, with TRBD2 matching 12 bases. Germline V lookup: CDR1 SGHNT, CDR2 YENEEA. With 0 bases clipped from V and 4 bases from J, the junction kept 3 bases outside the gene matches. This CDR3 spans 17 amino acids. This CDR3 is CASSLDRTSGATGELFF. CDR3 nucleotide sequence: TGTGCCAGCAGCTTAGATCGGACTAGCGGGGCCACCGGGGAGCTGTTTTTT.

This clone showed up just once. The chain carries TRBV6-8 and TRBJ2-3; a possible D gene is TRBD2 (5 bases). The CDR3 runs 16 residues. V lost 2 bases and J 6 bases, leaving 18 bases between the germline ends. CDR1 is MNHGY and CDR2 is SAAAGT in the germline V gene. The CDR3 is CASSYPFTTSFDTQYF. Written as DNA, the CDR3 is TGTGCCAGCAGTTACCCCTTCACTACTAGTTTCGATACGCAGTATTTT.

The chain is built from TRBV4-3 and TRBJ1-1, with TRBD1 identical over 10 bases. The V gene's germline CDR1 is LGHNA and CDR2 YSLEER. The V gene end was trimmed by 4 bases and the J gene end by 3 bases; junction bases not matched to a gene: 5. The CDR3 has 15 amino acids. The CDR3 bases are TGCGCCAGCAGCCGAGGGGGGACAGGGGACACTGAAGCTTTCTTT. It yields the protein CASSRGGTGDTEAFF.

CDR3 DNA sequence: TGTGCCAGCAGTTTGGGAACGGTTGAGCAGTACTTC. It translates to CASSLGTVEQYF. This chain connects TRBV28 to TRBJ2-7; D is unresolved. The CDR3 sequence is 12 residues long. With 3 bases removed from V and 7 bases from J, the gap between germline ends came to 10 bases. The germline gives CDR1 MDHEN, CDR2 SYDVKM.

J is TRBJ1-6 and V is TRBV4-3; 9 bases map to TRBD1. This CDR3 comprises 18 residues. V shed 3 bases and J 6 bases; nucleotides not matched to a gene: 12. Germline V lookup: CDR1 LGHNA, CDR2 YSLEER. The CDR3 loop is CASSQAGTGSLTNSPLHF. The DNA for the CDR3 is TGCGCCAGCAGCCAGGCCGGGACAGGGTCCCTAACTAATTCACCCCTCCACTTT.

In this sample, this clone turned up a few times. This sample also contains other DNA sequences that code for the same CDR3. The rearrangement uses TRBV19 and TRBJ2-7; D could derive from TRBD1 or TRBD2 (6 bases each). The CDR3 runs to 14 residues. V lost 1 base, J lost 3 bases, and 10 bases lay in between. The germline CDR1 and CDR2 sequences are LNHDA and SQIVND (reference sequence). The CDR3 sequence is CASSIGGGSYEQYF. The DNA for the CDR3 is TGTGCCAGTAGTATAGGAGGGGGGAGCTACGAGCAGTACTTC. Using reference TRBV19 and TRBJ2-7 for the parts outside the CDR3, the full variable domain is DGGITQSPKYLFRKEGQNVTLSCEQNLNHDAMYWYRQDPGQGLRLIYYSQIVNDFQKGDIAEGYSVSREKKESFPLTVTSAQKNPTAFYLCASSIGGGSYEQYFGPGTRLTVT.

This chain joins TRBV7-3 and TRBJ2-5; weak D call: TRBD2 (6 bases). The CDR3 is made up of 13 amino acids. The V gene's germline CDR1 is SGHTA and CDR2 FQGTGA. Trimming removed 1 base from V and 5 bases from J, with 8 bases in between. In DNA, the CDR3 is TGTGCCAGCAGCTTAAAACGGGGGGAGACCCAGTACTTC. It codes for CASSLKRGETQYF.

The chain links TRBV6-2 or TRBV6-3 to TRBJ1-3; D remains unclear. This CDR3 has 13 amino acids. V was clipped by 4 bases and J by 4 bases, with 8 bases between them. Germline CDR1 reads MNHEY; CDR2 reads SVGEGT. The CDR3 DNA sequence: TGTGCCAGCAGTTCCCAACTCGGAAACACCATATATTTT. Residues: CASSSQLGNTIYF.

V is TRBV6-4 and J is TRBJ2-3; TRBD2 might be the D (7 bases). Between the trimmed V and J ends, which lost 0 bases and 1 base, there was a span of 11 bases. From germline, CDR1 is MRHNA and CDR2 SNTAGT. The CDR3 is 16 amino acids. The CDR3 coding sequence is TGTGCCAGCAGTGACTCGGGGGGGCGCGGCACAGATACGCAGTATTTT. It yields the protein CASSDSGGRGTDTQYF.

A note on this clone: This specimen includes other DNA sequences encoding the same CDR3. The chain is built from TRBV19 and TRBJ2-1; 7 positions match TRBD2. CDR1 LNHDA and CDR2 SQIVND come from the germline V gene (reference sequence). Trimming took 4 bases from V and 0 from J; bases not matched to a gene: 3. This CDR3 is 15 amino acids long. CDR3 DNA sequence: TGTGCCAGTAGTAGGGGGGGTAGCTCCTACAATGAGCAGTTCTTC. It specifies CASSRGGSSYNEQFF.

The genes are TRBV5-4 and TRBJ2-5; 13 bases map to TRBD2. V lost 2 bases and J lost 2; bases outside the gene matches: 3. Germline lookup yields CDR1 SGHNT and CDR2 YYREEE (reference sequence). The CDR3 sequence is 16 residues long. The CDR3 loop is CASSFKLAGGQETQYF. The DNA of the CDR3 is TGTGCCAGCAGCTTTAAACTAGCGGGAGGGCAAGAGACCCAGTACTTC.

The chain joins TRBV9 to TRBJ2-3, with 12 nucleotides matching TRBD2. Germline V gene sequence: CDR1 SGDLS, CDR2 YYNGEE. This CDR3 is built from 17 residues. J was trimmed by 2 bases and V by 4 bases; bases with no gene match: 8. DNA for the CDR3: TGTGCCAGCAGCTCAAGACTAGCGGGAGCCCTCACAGATACGCAGTATTTT. The encoded protein is CASSSRLAGALTDTQYF.

This sequence joins TRBV2 and TRBJ2-3; TRBD2 matches 8 bases. The CDR3 consists of 15 residues. Trimming at V came to 6 bases and at J to 2 bases, leaving 7 bases not matched to a gene. Germline CDR1 reads SNHLY; CDR2 reads FYNNEI. In DNA, the CDR3 is TGTGCCAGCAGCTATTTAGCGGGACCCACAGATACGCAGTATTTT. It encodes CASSYLAGPTDTQYF.

This clone showed up just once. The chain joins TRBV6-4 to TRBJ2-1; D is perhaps TRBD2 (5 bases). Germline V CDR1 and CDR2: MRHNA, SNTAGT. V lost 6 bases to trimming and J lost 9 bases, with 12 bases between them. The CDR3 consists of 12 residues. The DNA for the CDR3 is TGTGCCAGCAGAGATCTAGGAGGTGAGCAGTTCTTC. It specifies CASRDLGGEQFF.

The chain combines TRBV5-3 with TRBJ2-7; a possible D gene is TRBD2 (6 bases). TRBV5-3 qualifies as an ORF whose function is uncertain. CDR3 length equals 14 residues. V gave up 8 bases and J gave up 4 bases, with 19 bases separating them. The CDR3 DNA reads TGTGCCAGGACAAAATGGGACTTCTGTTACGAGCAGTACTTC. Residues: CARTKWDFCYEQYF.

This chain links TRBV7-2 with TRBJ1-3; unclear D gene. Germline V CDR1 and CDR2: SGHTA, FQGNSA. The CDR3 length is 14 residues. Trimming stripped 1 base from V and 4 bases from J, with 8 bases between. The CDR3 sequence is CASSLGGSGNTIYF. CDR3 in DNA: TGTGCCAGCAGCTTAGGTGGGAGCGGAAACACCATATATTTT.

The gene calls are TRBV2 and TRBJ2-5; tentatively, D is TRBD2 (5 bases). The CDR3 sequence is 14 residues long. From germline, CDR1 is SNHLY and CDR2 FYNNEI. The ends were cut back, 8 bases at V and 2 bases at J, with 15 bases in the middle. The CDR3 spells CASSEGVPQETQYF. In nucleotides, the CDR3 is TGTGCCAGCTCAGAGGGAGTCCCTCAAGAGACCCAGTACTTC.

The chain couples TRBV4-2 to TRBJ1-2; D ambiguous. This CDR3 spans 12 amino acids. Germline CDR1 reads LGHNA; CDR2 reads YNFKEQ. V lost 4 bases and J lost 8, with 11 bases in between. Here the CDR3 reads CASSLPVGGYTF. The CDR3 DNA is TGTGCCAGCAGCCTCCCTGTCGGGGGCTACACCTTC.

This clone was seen a few times. CDR3 protein: CASSLIPNYGYTF. CDR3 sequence (DNA): TGTGCCAGCAGCTTAATCCCCAACTATGGCTACACCTTC. The chain carries TRBV11-3 and TRBJ1-2; D gene uncertain. V was shortened by 2 bases and J by 2 bases, with 6 bases between the two germline ends. Germline V lookup: CDR1 SGHNT, CDR2 YENEEA. There are 13 residues in the CDR3. The variable domain in full, completed from reference TRBV11-3 and TRBJ1-2, reads EAGVVQSPRYKIIEKKQPVAFWCNPISGHNTLYWYLQNLGQGPELLIRYENEEAVDDSQLPKDRFSAERLKGVDSTLKIQPAELGDSAVYLCASSLIPNYGYTFGSGTRLTVV.

This clone occurred a few times. The V and J genes are TRBV6-2 or TRBV6-3 and TRBJ2-3; 9 bases agree with TRBD2. Per the germline V gene, CDR1 is MNHEY and CDR2 is SVGEGT. The ends lost 6 bases at V and 2 bases at J; junction bases unmatched: 6. This CDR3 has 15 residues. CDR3 in DNA: TGTGCCAGCAGCCCCGGGACTAGCCCCACAGATACGCAGTATTTT. Residues: CASSPGTSPTDTQYF.

Only one count was recorded for this clone. V is TRBV18 and J is TRBJ1-1; D gene ambiguous. CDR1 KGHSH and CDR2 LQKENI come from the germline V gene. The CDR3 spans 13 residues. Trimming stripped 5 bases from V and 3 bases from J, with 10 bases between. The chain's CDR3 is CASSSVRDTEAFF. In nucleotides, the CDR3 is TGTGCCAGCTCAAGCGTTCGGGACACTGAAGCTTTCTTT.

The chain has TRBV11-3 and TRBJ2-7, with 10 bases that match TRBD1. V trimming: 6 bases; J trimming: 7 bases; junction bases outside the gene matches: 12. This CDR3 comprises 15 residues. CDR1 is SGHNT, CDR2 YENEEA, per germline. In DNA, the CDR3 is TGTGCCAGCAGTGTCCCGGGACAGGGGTTAGAGGAGCAGTACTTC. This sequence encodes CASSVPGQGLEEQYF.

This clone has more than one count but fewer than ten. The CDR3 DNA reads TGTGCCAGCAGCTCCCGGACAGGAGGAAACACCATATATTTT. It specifies CASSSRTGGNTIYF. The gene calls are TRBV7-3 and TRBJ1-3; TRBD1 agrees at 7 bases. CDR3 length: 14 residues. The germline V gene encodes CDR1 SGHTA and CDR2 FQGTGA. V lost 4 bases and J lost 4; bases outside the gene matches: 4.

The CDR3 sequence is CASRSWRDNEQFF. CDR3 in DNA: TGTGCCAGTAGGAGTTGGCGGGACAATGAGCAGTTCTTC. The chain combines TRBV19 with TRBJ2-1; TRBD2 is a possible D gene (5 bases). The CDR3 sequence is 13 residues long. CDR1 and CDR2 from the germline V gene are LNHDA and SQIVND (reference sequence). V lost 6 bases, J lost 5 bases, and 11 bases lay in between.